The 25 T cell receptor beta chains below come from one sample, sequenced in a study of siplizumab effects on memory and regulatory T cells. Coculturing of the mixed lymphocyte reaction cells was performed at 37°C for 6 to 7 days. Their specific antigens are unknown. The data were produced by immunoSEQ multiplex PCR, yet TCRdb's version contains in-frame clones alone and is incomplete. The sample holds 15,000 to 20,000 clones, about 45% seen once. The material sequenced was CFSE-low (dividing) CD4+ T cells sorted from an allogeneic mixed lymphocyte reaction. The receptors were gathered from a human donor in good health; the cells came from an allogeneic mixed lymphocyte reaction. Some clones in this sample may be carry-over from other donors' samples.

This clone was detected only a few times. The chain uses TRBV4-2 and TRBJ2-2; 10 nucleotides line up with TRBD1. CDR1 is LGHNA, CDR2 YNFKEQ, per germline. J gave up 7 bases and V 3 bases, and 14 bases lay outside the gene matches. The CDR3 is made up of 18 amino acids. As DNA, the CDR3 is TGTGCCAGCAGCCAGATACTAACCCGGGACAGGGGCCTCGGGGAGCTGTTTTTT. Protein: CASSQILTRDRGLGELFF.

This clone was picked up a small number of times. The V call is TRBV6-1, the J call TRBJ2-7; D not certain. This CDR3 has 13 residues. Trimming pared 6 bases from V and 7 bases from J, leaving 16 bases between. In germline, CDR1 is MNHNS, CDR2 SASEGT. In DNA form, the CDR3 reads TGTGCCAGCAGCGACCCGCCCTCGAGGGAGCAGTACTTC. Translation: CASSDPPSREQYF.

The genes are TRBV5-1 and TRBJ1-1; no reliable D call. Trimming took off 3 bases at V and 0 bases at J, with 6 bases between the two ends. Germline V lookup: CDR1 SGHRS, CDR2 YFSETQ. The CDR3 consists of 13 residues. The CDR3 nucleotides read TGCGCCAGCAGCTCCAACATGAACACTGAAGCTTTCTTT. Its protein is CASSSNMNTEAFF.

Only a few counts were recorded for this clone. The V gene is TRBV19, the J gene TRBJ2-5, with D hard to call. CDR1 LNHDA and CDR2 SQIVND come from the germline V gene (reference sequence). CDR3 length equals 14 residues. Trimming took 5 bases from V and 5 from J, leaving 15 bases between them. CDR3 loop: CASSVGFGRETQYF. The CDR3 DNA is TGTGCCAGTAGTGTAGGCTTTGGGCGGGAGACCCAGTACTTC.

The sample holds a few counts of this clone. The V gene is TRBV5-1, the J gene TRBJ1-1; D gene ambiguous. Trimming left V 1 base short and J 2 bases short, with 12 bases between. The CDR3 is 15 residues long. Germline-derived CDR1 and CDR2 are SGHRS and YFSETQ. The CDR3 bases are TGCGCCAGCAGCTTGAATGGTTTAGGAAACACTGAAGCTTTCTTT. Translating it yields CASSLNGLGNTEAFF.

The rearrangement links TRBV6-5 to TRBJ1-5, with D unresolved. CDR1 and CDR2 (germline): MNHEY, SVGAGI. The CDR3 extends over 13 amino acids. V shed 5 bases and J shed 10 bases, with 15 bases lying between them. CDR3 nucleotides: TGTGCCAGCAGTGCGGGAGGTTATTTCCCCCAGCATTTT. The encoded protein is CASSAGGYFPQHF.

This clone turned up a few times. The rearrangement links TRBV6-1 to TRBJ1-1; no reliable D call. V was cut by 2 bases and J by 8 bases, with 15 bases left in between. Germline lookup yields CDR1 MNHNS and CDR2 SASEGT. The CDR3 is made up of 14 amino acids. Here the CDR3 reads CASSEWGGAREAFF. CDR3 DNA sequence: TGTGCCAGCAGTGAATGGGGTGGCGCGCGGGAAGCTTTCTTT.

This chain connects TRBV5-4 to TRBJ2-7, with D perhaps TRBD2 (5 bases). The CDR3 sequence is 16 residues long. Germline CDR1 is SGHNT and CDR2 is YYREEE (reference sequence). The V end was cut by 0 bases, the J end by 3 bases, with 16 bases between. CDR3 bases: TGTGCCAGCAGCTTGGATGGCGGGCTCCTGGGCTACGAGCAGTACTTC. Protein product: CASSLDGGLLGYEQYF. Variable domain in full (rest from reference TRBV5-4 and TRBJ2-7): ETGVTQSPTHLIKTRGQQVTLRCSSQSGHNTVSWYQQALGQGPQFIFQYYREEENGRGNFPPRFSGLQFPNYSSELNVNALELDDSALYLCASSLDGGLLGYEQYFGPGTRLTVT.

The chain links TRBV7-2 to TRBJ2-5, with 7 nucleotides matching TRBD2. The germline V gene has CDR1 SGHTA and CDR2 FQGNSA. The CDR3 extends over 15 amino acids. With V trimmed by 1 base and J by 5 bases, 7 bases remained unmatched. The CDR3 DNA is TGTGCCAGCAGCTTAGAGGCGGGAGTGCCGGAGACCCAGTACTTC. Translation gives CASSLEAGVPETQYF.

This clone showed up just a few times. The CDR3 spells CASSYGQGAKEQYF. In nucleotides, the CDR3 is TGTGCCAGCAGTTACGGCCAGGGGGCGAAGGAGCAGTACTTC. The V gene is TRBV6-5, the J gene TRBJ2-7; 8 bases line up with TRBD1. Germline lookup yields CDR1 MNHEY and CDR2 SVGAGI. The CDR3 extends over 14 amino acids. With V trimmed by 2 bases and J by 7 bases, 7 bases remained unmatched.

The V and J genes are TRBV11-2 and TRBJ2-7, with 8 bases that match TRBD2. Per the germline V gene, CDR1 is SGHAT and CDR2 is FQNNGV. V shed 1 base, J shed 3 bases, and the junction held 5 bases outside the gene matches. The CDR3 sequence is 15 residues long. CDR3 sequence (DNA): TGTGCCAGCAGCTTAGTTCGGAGCGGGAGCTACGAGCAGTACTTC. Amino acid sequence: CASSLVRSGSYEQYF.

Within the sample, this clone is medium-sized. V gene TRBV4-1 combines with J gene TRBJ2-3; D possibly uses TRBD1 or TRBD2 (6 bases each). The CDR3 covers 15 residues. Germline values: CDR1 MGHRA, CDR2 YSYEKL. Trimming removed 6 bases from V and 1 base from J, with 14 bases in between. CDR3 protein: CASSYGGPGTDTQYF. As DNA, the CDR3 is TGCGCCAGCAGTTATGGGGGGCCGGGCACAGATACGCAGTATTTT.

This chain links TRBV6-6 with TRBJ1-2; maybe TRBD1 (6 bases). The CDR3 totals 15 residues. From germline, CDR1 is MNHNY and CDR2 SVGAGI (reference sequence). V lost 6 bases and J lost 4, with 18 bases in between. The CDR3 DNA follows: TGTGCCAGCAGAACGGCCTCAGGGGCGTCCTATGGCTACACCTTC. Residues: CASRTASGASYGYTF.

The chain joins TRBV10-3 to TRBJ2-6; tentative D call: TRBD2 (6 bases). Looked up from germline, CDR1 is ENHRY and CDR2 is SYGVKD. The CDR3 is 16 residues long. The V and J ends lost 2 bases and 0 bases respectively, with 8 bases between them. The chain's CDR3 is CAISEPGVSGANVLTF. The CDR3 nucleotides read TGTGCCATCAGTGAGCCGGGAGTCTCTGGGGCCAACGTCCTGACTTTC.

CDR3 sequence: CSVEKTGPETQYF. The DNA of the CDR3 is TGCAGCGTTGAAAAGACAGGGCCGGAGACCCAGTACTTC. This chain connects TRBV29-1 to TRBJ2-5; 7 nucleotides agree with TRBD1. The CDR3 length is 13 residues. The V gene end was trimmed by 2 bases and the J gene end by 5 bases; junction bases not matched to a gene: 5. The V gene's germline CDR1 is SQVTM and CDR2 ANQGSEA. The full variable domain, its missing parts supplied by reference TRBV29-1 and TRBJ2-5, is SAVISQKPSRDICQRGTSLTIQCQVDSQVTMMFWYRQQPGQSLTLIATANQGSEATYESGFVIDKFPISRPNLTFSTLTVSNMSPEDSSIYLCSVEKTGPETQYFGPGTRLLVL.

V is TRBV19 and J is TRBJ2-3; 9 bases line up with TRBD1. With 6 bases clipped from V and 3 bases from J, the junction kept 4 bases outside the gene matches. Germline V lookup: CDR1 LNHDA, CDR2 SQIVND (reference sequence). The CDR3 loop spans 14 amino acids. For the CDR3, the DNA is TGTGCCAGTAGGGGACAGGGAAGGACAGATACGCAGTATTTT. The encoded protein is CASRGQGRTDTQYF.

This chain uses TRBV18 with TRBJ2-1, with unresolved D. CDR1 is KGHSH, CDR2 LQKENI, per germline. V lost 0 bases, J lost 0 bases, and 9 bases lay in between. The CDR3 consists of 16 residues. CDR3: CASSPPIQSSYNEQFF. CDR3 bases: TGTGCCAGCTCACCACCTATCCAGAGCTCCTACAATGAGCAGTTCTTC.

This chain connects TRBV2 to TRBJ1-1; no reliable D call. The CDR3 spans 14 residues. The germline gives CDR1 SNHLY, CDR2 FYNNEI. V lost 0 bases and J 3 bases, leaving 8 bases between the germline ends. The CDR3 here is CASSEALRDTEAFF. Here the CDR3 DNA reads TGTGCCAGCAGTGAAGCGCTCCGGGACACTGAAGCTTTCTTT.

By share, this clone ranks as medium-sized. The genes are TRBV4-1 and TRBJ2-5, with no clear D. Trimming cost V 1 base and J 1 base, with 7 bases left between them. Germline CDR1 reads MGHRA; CDR2 reads YSYEKL. The CDR3 loop spans 14 amino acids. CDR3 amino acids: CASSQVYIQETQYF. CDR3 bases: TGCGCCAGCAGCCAAGTATACATCCAAGAGACCCAGTACTTC.

This clone counts as medium-sized. V is TRBV5-4 and J is TRBJ1-1; D call uncertain. CDR1 is SGHNT, CDR2 YYREEE, per germline (reference sequence). This CDR3 is 12 amino acids long. Trimming shortened V by 9 bases and J by 1 base, and 10 bases separated the two germline ends. The CDR3 bases are TGTGCCACCCAACGGGGGAACACTGAAGCTTTCTTT. Translated: CATQRGNTEAFF.

The V gene is TRBV19, the J gene TRBJ2-5, with 11 bases fitting TRBD2. Germline assignment: CDR1 LNHDA and CDR2 SQIVND (reference sequence). The junction had 2 bases not matched to a gene; V was cut back by 4 bases and J by 4 bases. The CDR3 contains 14 residues. The CDR3 sequence: CASSSSGGGETQYF. CDR3 nucleotides: TGTGCCAGTAGTAGTAGCGGGGGGGGAGAGACCCAGTACTTC.

This clone showed up just a few times. The CDR3 spells CAGSGTVNTGELFF. As DNA, the CDR3 is TGTGCCGGTTCGGGGACAGTGAACACCGGGGAGCTGTTTTTT. The J gene is TRBJ2-2, the V gene TRBV2, with 7 bases matching TRBD1. Germline CDR1 is SNHLY and CDR2 is FYNNEI. Trimming at V came to 11 bases and at J to 1 base, leaving 7 bases not matched to a gene. The CDR3 has 14 amino acids.

This clone was observed many times. V and J are TRBV2 and TRBJ2-2, with D hard to call. CDR3 length: 13 amino acids. The V and J ends lost 4 bases and 6 bases respectively, with 9 bases between them. Germline V gives CDR1 SNHLY, CDR2 FYNNEI. CDR3 residues: CASSVRSSGELFF. The CDR3 bases are TGTGCCAGCAGTGTTCGTAGTTCCGGGGAGCTGTTTTTT.

This chain uses TRBV6-5 with TRBJ2-3; D unclear. V was cut by 1 base and J by 4 bases, with 9 bases left in between. From germline, CDR1 is MNHEY and CDR2 SVGAGI. The CDR3 covers 14 residues. The CDR3 protein is CASSYYPMADTQYF. For the CDR3, the DNA is TGTGCCAGCAGTTACTACCCCATGGCAGATACGCAGTATTTT.

This sequence joins TRBV9 and TRBJ1-1; the D gene is possibly TRBD1 (5 bases). The V end lost 4 bases, the J end lost 4 bases, and 11 bases lay between the germline ends. The V gene's germline CDR1 is SGDLS and CDR2 YYNGEE. CDR3 length: 13 residues. CDR3: CASSLLGPTEAFF. The CDR3, as DNA: TGTGCCAGCAGCCTTCTGGGACCCACTGAAGCTTTCTTT.